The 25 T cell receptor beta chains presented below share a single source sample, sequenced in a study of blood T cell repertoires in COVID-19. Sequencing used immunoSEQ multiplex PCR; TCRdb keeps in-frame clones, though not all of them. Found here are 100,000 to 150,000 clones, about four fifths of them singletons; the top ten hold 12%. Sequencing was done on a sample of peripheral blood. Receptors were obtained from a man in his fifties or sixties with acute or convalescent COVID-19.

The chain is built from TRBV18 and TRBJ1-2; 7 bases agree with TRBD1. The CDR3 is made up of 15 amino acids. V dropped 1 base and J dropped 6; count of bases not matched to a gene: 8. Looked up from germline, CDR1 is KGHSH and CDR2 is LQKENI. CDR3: CASSPQQGRNNGYTF. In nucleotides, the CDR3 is TGTGCCAGCTCACCACAACAGGGGAGAAATAATGGCTACACCTTC.

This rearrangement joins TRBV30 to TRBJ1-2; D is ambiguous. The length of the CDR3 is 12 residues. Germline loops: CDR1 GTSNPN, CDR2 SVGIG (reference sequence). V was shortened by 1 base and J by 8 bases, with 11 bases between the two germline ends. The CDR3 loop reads CAWSGSQRGYTF. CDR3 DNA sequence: TGTGCCTGGAGTGGAAGTCAGAGGGGCTACACCTTC.

In DNA form, the CDR3 reads TGTGCCAGCAGCTTGACAGGGAGGGACACTGAAGCTTTCTTT. The encoded protein is CASSLTGRDTEAFF. The rearrangement uses TRBV5-5 and TRBJ1-1, with D perhaps matching TRBD1 (6 bases). The germline gives CDR1 SGHKS, CDR2 YYEKEE (reference sequence). Deletions cut 1 base from V and 3 bases from J, with 10 bases between. The CDR3 has 14 amino acids.

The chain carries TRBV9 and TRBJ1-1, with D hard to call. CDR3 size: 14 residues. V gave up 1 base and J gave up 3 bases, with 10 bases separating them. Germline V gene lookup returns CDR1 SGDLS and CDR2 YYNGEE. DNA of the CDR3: TGTGCCAGCAGCGTAAGGGCCGGGGACACTGAAGCTTTCTTT. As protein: CASSVRAGDTEAFF.

The CDR3 DNA follows: TGCGCCAGCAGCCGCCCAGGGAACCAAGAGACCCAGTACTTC. As protein: CASSRPGNQETQYF. The rearrangement joins TRBV4-1 to TRBJ2-5; D may be TRBD1 (5 bases). CDR3 length: 14 amino acids. Deletions cut 4 bases from V and 0 bases from J, with 9 bases between. The germline V gene has CDR1 MGHRA and CDR2 YSYEKL.

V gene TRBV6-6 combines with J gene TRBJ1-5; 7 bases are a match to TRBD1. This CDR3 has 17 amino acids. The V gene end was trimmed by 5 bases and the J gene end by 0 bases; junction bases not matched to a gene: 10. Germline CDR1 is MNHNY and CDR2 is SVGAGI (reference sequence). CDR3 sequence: CASSRLGTDLSNQPQHF. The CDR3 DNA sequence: TGTGCCAGCAGTCGGCTAGGGACAGACCTTAGCAATCAGCCCCAGCATTTT.

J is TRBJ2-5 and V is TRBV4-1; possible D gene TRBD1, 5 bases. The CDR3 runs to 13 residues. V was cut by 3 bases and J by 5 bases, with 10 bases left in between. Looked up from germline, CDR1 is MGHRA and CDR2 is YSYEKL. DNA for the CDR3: TGCGCCAGCAGCCATCCCAAGGGGGAGACCCAGTACTTC. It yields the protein CASSHPKGETQYF.

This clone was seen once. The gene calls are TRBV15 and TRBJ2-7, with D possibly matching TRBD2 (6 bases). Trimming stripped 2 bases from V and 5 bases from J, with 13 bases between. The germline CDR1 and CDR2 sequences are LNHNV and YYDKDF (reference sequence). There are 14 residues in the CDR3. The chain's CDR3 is CATSRPAGSHEQYF. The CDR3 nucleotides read TGTGCCACCAGCAGACCGGCGGGAAGCCACGAGCAGTACTTC.

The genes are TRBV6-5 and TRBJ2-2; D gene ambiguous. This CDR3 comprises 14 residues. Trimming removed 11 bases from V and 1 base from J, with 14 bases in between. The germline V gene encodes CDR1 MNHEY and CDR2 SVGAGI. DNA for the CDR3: TGTGCCTTTCGAGCCCTGTGGAACACCGGGGAGCTGTTTTTT. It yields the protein CAFRALWNTGELFF.

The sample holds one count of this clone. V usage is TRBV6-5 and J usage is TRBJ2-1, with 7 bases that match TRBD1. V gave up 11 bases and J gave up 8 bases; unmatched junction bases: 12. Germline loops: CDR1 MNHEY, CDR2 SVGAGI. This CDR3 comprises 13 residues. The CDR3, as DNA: TGTGCCGGATCTGGACAGGTCCTGTATGAGCAGTTCTTC. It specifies CAGSGQVLYEQFF.

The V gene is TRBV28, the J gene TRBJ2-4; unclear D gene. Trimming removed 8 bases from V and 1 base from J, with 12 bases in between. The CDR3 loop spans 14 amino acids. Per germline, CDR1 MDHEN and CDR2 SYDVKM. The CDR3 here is CASGELGAKNIQYF. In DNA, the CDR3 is TGTGCCAGCGGAGAACTTGGGGCCAAAAACATTCAGTACTTC.

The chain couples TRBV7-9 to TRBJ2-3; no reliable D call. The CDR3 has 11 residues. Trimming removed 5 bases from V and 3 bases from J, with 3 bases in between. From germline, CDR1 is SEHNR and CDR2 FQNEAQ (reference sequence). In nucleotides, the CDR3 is TGTGCCAGCAGCATAACAGATACGCAGTATTTT. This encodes CASSITDTQYF.

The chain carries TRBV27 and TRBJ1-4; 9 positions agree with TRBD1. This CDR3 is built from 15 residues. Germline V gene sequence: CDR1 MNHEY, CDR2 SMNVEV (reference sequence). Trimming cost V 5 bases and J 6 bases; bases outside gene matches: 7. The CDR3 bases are TGTGCCAGCAGTCCGTGGGACAGGGTGGATGAAAAACTGTTTTTT. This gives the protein CASSPWDRVDEKLFF.

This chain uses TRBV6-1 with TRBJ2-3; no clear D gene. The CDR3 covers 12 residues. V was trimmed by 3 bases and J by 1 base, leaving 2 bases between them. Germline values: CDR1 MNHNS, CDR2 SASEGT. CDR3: CASSDGTDTQYF. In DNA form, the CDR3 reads TGTGCCAGCAGTGACGGCACAGATACGCAGTATTTT.

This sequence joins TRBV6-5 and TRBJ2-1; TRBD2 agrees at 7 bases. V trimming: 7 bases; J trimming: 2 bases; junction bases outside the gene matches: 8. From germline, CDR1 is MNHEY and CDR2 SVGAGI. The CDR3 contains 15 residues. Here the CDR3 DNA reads TGTGCCAGCACTCTTGGGGGGGGAGCCTACAATGAGCAGTTCTTC. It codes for CASTLGGGAYNEQFF.

The CDR3 sequence: CASRRGLAGGQETQYF. CDR3 sequence (DNA): TGTGCCAGCAGAAGGGGACTAGCGGGAGGCCAAGAGACCCAGTACTTC. V and J are TRBV28 and TRBJ2-5, with 15 positions matching TRBD2. From germline, CDR1 is MDHEN and CDR2 SYDVKM. The junction had 3 bases not matched to a gene; V was cut back by 6 bases and J by 1 base. The CDR3 loop spans 16 amino acids.

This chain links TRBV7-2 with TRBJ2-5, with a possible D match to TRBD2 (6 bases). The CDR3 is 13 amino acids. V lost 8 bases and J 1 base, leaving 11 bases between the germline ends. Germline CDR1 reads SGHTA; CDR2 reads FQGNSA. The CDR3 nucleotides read TGTGCCAGCTCTCGGACTATCCAAGAGACCCAGTACTTC. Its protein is CASSRTIQETQYF.

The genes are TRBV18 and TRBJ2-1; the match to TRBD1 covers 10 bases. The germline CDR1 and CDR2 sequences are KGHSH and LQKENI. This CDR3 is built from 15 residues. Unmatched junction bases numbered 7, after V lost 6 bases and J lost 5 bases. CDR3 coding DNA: TGTGCCAGCTCTCAGGACAGGGGGTTGAACAATGAGCAGTTCTTC. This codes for CASSQDRGLNNEQFF.

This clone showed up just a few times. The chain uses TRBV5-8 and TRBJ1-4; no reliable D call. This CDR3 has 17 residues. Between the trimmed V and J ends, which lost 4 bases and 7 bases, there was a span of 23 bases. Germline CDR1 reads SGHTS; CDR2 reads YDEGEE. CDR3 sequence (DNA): TGTGCCAGCAGCCCGGGAGTTTCAGGATCCCGAGGTGAAAAACTGTTTTTT. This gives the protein CASSPGVSGSRGEKLFF.

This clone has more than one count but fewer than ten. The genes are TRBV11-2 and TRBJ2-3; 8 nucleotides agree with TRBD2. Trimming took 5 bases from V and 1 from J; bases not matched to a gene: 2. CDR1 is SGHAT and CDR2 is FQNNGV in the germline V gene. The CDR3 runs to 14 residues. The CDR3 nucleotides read TGTGCCAGCAGCCCGACTAGCGGCACAGATACGCAGTATTTT. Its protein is CASSPTSGTDTQYF.

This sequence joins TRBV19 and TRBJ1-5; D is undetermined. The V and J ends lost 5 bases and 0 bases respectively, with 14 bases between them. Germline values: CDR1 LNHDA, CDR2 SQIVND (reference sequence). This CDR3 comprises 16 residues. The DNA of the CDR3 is TGTGCCAGTAGTTCCGACGGAGGGAATAGCAATCAGCCCCAGCATTTT. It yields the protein CASSSDGGNSNQPQHF.

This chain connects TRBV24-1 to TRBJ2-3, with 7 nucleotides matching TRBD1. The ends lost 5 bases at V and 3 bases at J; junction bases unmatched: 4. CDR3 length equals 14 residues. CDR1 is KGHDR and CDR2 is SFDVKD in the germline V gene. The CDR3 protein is CATSGTGATDTQYF. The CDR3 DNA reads TGTGCCACCAGTGGAACAGGGGCAACAGATACGCAGTATTTT.

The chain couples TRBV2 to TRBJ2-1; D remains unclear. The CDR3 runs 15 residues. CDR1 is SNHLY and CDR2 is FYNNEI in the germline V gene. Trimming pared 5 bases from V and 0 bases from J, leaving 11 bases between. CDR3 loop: CASSYLRSSYNEQFF. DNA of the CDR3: TGTGCCAGCAGTTACTTGCGATCCTCCTACAATGAGCAGTTCTTC.

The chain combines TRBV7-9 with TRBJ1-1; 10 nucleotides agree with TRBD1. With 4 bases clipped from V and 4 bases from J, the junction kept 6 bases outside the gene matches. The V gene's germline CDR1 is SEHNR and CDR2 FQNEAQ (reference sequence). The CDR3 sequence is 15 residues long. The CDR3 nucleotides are TGTGCCAGCAGCTCCGTCGGGACAGGGGTCACTGAAGCTTTCTTT. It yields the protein CASSSVGTGVTEAFF. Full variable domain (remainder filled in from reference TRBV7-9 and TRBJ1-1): DTGVSQNPRHKITKRGQNVTFRCDPISEHNRLYWYRQTLGQGPEFLTYFQNEAQLEKSRLLSDRFSAERPKGSFSTLEIQRTEQGDSAMYLCASSSVGTGVTEAFFGQGTRLTVV.

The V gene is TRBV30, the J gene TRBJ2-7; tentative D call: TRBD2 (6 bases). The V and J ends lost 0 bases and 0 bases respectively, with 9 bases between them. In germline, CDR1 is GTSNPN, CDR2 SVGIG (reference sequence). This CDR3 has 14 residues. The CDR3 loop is CAWSVEGDSYEQYF. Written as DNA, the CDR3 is TGTGCCTGGAGTGTGGAGGGTGACTCCTACGAGCAGTACTTC. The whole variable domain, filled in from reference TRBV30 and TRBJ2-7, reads SQTIHQWPATLVQPVGSPLSLECTVEGTSNPNLYWYRQAAGRGLQLLFYSVGIGQISSEVPQNLSASRPQDRQFILSSKKLLLSDSGFYLCAWSVEGDSYEQYFGPGTRLTVT.